This paragraph covers one T cell receptor (beta chain) sequence. Its matching antigen is unknown. The data originate from a study of CD8 T cells in ankylosing spondylitis. Trimming took off 5 bases at V and 5 bases at J, with 18 bases between the two ends. The germline V gene has CDR1 SGHTA and CDR2 FQGNSA. The CDR3 is 15 residues long. Study-level findings and limits: Disease-linked clones reportedly concentrated significantly in matched ankylosing spondylitis synovial fluid. Made up of about eight highly homologous variants, a TCR beta motif appeared characteristic of ankylosing spondylitis blood. Earlier literature documents some of the motif variants in reactive arthritis synovial fluid and blood.

Quantitative molecular-barcoded 5'-RACE generated the TCR beta libraries. TCRdb itself ran the 5' RACE reads through MiXCR, one entry per CDR3 protein. Of 750,000 to 850,000 distinct CDR3 sequences listed, 12% are singletons. Sequenced input: blood, either unsorted or a sorted T cell fraction (not recorded which). This receptor was obtained from a male donor with ankylosing spondylitis. The chain combines TRBV7-2 with TRBJ2-5; no clear D. DNA of the CDR3: TGTGCCAGCAGCCCACAAGCTACCCTTTCGGAGACCCAGTACTTC. Protein: CASSPQATLSETQYF.